The clone carrying this T cell receptor (beta chain) was detected ten times or more. No antigen is known for it. MiXCR, run by TCRdb on the reads, gives a single entry per CDR3 protein. The profile covers 680,000 or so distinct CDR3 sequences, with around 35% appearing a single time and 18% taken by the ten largest. This sample was taken from a study of T cell repertoires in cytomegalovirus infection. Across the whole study: Recently identified HLA-C-restricted CMV epitopes and well-studied HLA-B-restricted CMV epitopes were used by the study. An indication of both CMV infection and matching HLA type came from public TCR beta signatures.

Whole-study results and caveats: Within the response measured ex vivo, HLA-C-restricted CMV-specific TCR beta clonotypes were dominant. CMV carriers with the relevant HLA were identified by cumulative public TCR beta family frequency.

The CDR3 has 13 amino acids. Germline assignment: CDR1 SGHTA and CDR2 FQGNSA. Trimming cost V 4 bases and J 5 bases, with 12 bases left between them. The source was cultured PBMCs, collected from culture after CMV antigen stimulation. This chain uses TRBV7-2 with TRBJ2-7; weak D call: TRBD1 (6 bases). The TCR comes from a human donor in good health (CMV status not recorded). Some clones in this sample may be carry-over from other donors' samples. CDR3 amino acids: CASSSQGINEQYF. CDR3 nucleotides: TGTGCCAGCAGCTCACAGGGAATCAACGAGCAGTACTTC.